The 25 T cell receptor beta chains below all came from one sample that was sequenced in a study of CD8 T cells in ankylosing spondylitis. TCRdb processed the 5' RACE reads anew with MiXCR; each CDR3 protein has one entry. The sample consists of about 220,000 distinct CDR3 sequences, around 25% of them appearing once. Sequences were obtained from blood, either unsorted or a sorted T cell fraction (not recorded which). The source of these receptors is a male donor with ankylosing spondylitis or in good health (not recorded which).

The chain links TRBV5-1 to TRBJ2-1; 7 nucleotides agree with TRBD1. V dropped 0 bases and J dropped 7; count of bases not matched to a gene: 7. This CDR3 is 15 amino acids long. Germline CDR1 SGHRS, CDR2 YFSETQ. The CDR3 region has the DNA TGCGCCAGCAGCTTGGGACAGGGTCAATGGAATGAGCAGTTCTTC. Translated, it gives CASSLGQGQWNEQFF.

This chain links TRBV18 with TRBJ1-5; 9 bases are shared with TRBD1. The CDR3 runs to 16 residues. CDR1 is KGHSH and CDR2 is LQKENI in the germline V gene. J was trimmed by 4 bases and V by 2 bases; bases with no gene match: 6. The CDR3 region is CASSPGGTGRNQPQHF. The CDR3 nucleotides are TGTGCCAGCTCACCAGGCGGGACAGGGAGGAATCAGCCCCAGCATTTT.

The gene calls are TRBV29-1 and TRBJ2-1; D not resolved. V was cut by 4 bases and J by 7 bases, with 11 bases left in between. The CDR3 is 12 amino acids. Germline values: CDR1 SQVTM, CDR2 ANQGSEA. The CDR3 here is CSVARGPNEQFF. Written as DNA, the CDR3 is TGCAGCGTTGCAAGAGGACCTAATGAGCAGTTCTTC.

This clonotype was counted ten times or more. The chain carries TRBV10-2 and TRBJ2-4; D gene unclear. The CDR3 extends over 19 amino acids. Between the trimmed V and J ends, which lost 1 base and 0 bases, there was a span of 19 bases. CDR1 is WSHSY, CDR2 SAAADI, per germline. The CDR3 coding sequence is TGCGCCAGCAGTGAGTTAAATCGTAGTGGCGGCCCAGCCAAAAACATTCAGTACTTC. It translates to CASSELNRSGGPAKNIQYF.

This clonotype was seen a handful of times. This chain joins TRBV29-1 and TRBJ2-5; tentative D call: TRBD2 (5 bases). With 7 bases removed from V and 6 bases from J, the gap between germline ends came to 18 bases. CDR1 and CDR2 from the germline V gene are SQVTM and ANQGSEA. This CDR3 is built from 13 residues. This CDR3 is CSGERAGWQTQYF. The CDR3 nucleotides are TGCAGCGGAGAAAGGGCGGGTTGGCAGACCCAGTACTTC.

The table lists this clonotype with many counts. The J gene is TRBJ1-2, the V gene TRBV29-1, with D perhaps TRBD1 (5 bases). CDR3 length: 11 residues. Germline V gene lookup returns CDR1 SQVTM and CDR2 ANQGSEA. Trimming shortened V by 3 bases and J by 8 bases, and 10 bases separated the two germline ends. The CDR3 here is CSVEATAGYTF. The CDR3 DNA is TGCAGCGTTGAGGCGACAGCGGGCTACACCTTC.

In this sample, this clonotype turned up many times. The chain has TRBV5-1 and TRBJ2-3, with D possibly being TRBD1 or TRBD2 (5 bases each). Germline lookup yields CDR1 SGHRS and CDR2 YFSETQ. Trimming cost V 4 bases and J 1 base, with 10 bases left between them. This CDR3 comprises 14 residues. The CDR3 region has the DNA TGCGCCAGCAGCCAGGGACCAGGCACAGATACGCAGTATTTT. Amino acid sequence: CASSQGPGTDTQYF.

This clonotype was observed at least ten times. CDR3 sequence reads: CSAQDAGHPGNTIYF. The CDR3 nucleotides read TGCAGTGCTCAAGATGCCGGGCACCCTGGAAACACCATATATTTT. The gene calls are TRBV20-1 and TRBJ1-3; no clear D. The CDR3 extends over 15 amino acids. Germline assignment: CDR1 DFQATT and CDR2 SNEGSKA (reference sequence). Trimming took 5 bases from V and 2 from J, leaving 16 bases between them.

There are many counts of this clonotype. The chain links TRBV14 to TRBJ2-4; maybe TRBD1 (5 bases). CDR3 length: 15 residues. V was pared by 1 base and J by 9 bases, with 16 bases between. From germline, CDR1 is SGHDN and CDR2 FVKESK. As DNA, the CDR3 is TGTGCCAGCAGCCAAGCCGCGCAGGGTCGGGTCATTCAGTACTTC. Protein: CASSQAAQGRVIQYF. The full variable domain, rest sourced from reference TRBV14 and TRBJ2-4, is EAGVTQFPSHSVIEKGQTVTLRCDPISGHDNLYWYRRVMGKEIKFLLHFVKESKQDESGMPNNRFLAERTGGTYSTLKVQPAELEDSGVYFCASSQAAQGRVIQYFGAGTRLSVL.

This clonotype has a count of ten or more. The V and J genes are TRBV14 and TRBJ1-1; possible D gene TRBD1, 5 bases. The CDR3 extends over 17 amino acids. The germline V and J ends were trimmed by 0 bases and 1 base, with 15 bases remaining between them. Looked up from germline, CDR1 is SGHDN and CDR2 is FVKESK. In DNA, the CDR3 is TGTGCCAGCAGCCAAGATCTGCCAGGGAGTTGGAACACTGAAGCTTTCTTT. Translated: CASSQDLPGSWNTEAFF.

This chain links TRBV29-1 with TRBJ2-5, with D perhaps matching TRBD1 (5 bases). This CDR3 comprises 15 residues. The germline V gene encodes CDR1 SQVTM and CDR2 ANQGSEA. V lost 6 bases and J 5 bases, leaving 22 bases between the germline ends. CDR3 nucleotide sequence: TGCAGCGTCGCCCCCAGACTCAGGGCTGGCGAGACCCAGTACTTC. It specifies CSVAPRLRAGETQYF.

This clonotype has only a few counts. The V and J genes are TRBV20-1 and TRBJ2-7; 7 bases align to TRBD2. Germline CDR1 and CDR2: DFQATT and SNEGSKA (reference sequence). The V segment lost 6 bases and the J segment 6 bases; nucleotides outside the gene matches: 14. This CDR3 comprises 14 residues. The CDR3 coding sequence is TGCAGTGCCCTACTGGATGGGGGGGTCGGCGAGCAGTACTTC. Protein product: CSALLDGGVGEQYF.

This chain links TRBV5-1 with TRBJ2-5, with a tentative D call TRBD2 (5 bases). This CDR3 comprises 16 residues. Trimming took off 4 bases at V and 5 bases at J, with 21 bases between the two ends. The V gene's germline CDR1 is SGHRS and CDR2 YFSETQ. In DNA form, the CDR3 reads TGCGCCAGCAGCCCGTCCGCGGACTCAGGACGGGAGACCCAGTACTTC. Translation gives CASSPSADSGRETQYF.

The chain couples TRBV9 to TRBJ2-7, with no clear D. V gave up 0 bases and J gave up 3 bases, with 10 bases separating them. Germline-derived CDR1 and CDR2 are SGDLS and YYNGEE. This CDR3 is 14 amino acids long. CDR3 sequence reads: CASSVAVTNYEQYF. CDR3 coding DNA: TGTGCCAGCAGCGTAGCAGTTACGAACTACGAGCAGTACTTC.

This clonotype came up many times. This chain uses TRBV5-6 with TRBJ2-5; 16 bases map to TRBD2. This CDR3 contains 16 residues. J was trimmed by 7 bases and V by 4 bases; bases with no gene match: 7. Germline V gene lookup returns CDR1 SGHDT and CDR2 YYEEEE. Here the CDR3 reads CASSQGTSGRGATQYF. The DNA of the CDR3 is TGTGCCAGCAGCCAAGGGACTAGCGGGAGGGGCGCGACCCAGTACTTC.

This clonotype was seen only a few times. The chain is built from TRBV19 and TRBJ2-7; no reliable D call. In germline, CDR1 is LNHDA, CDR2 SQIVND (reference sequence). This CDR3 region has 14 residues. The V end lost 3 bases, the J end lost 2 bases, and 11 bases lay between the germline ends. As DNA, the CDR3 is TGTGCCAGTAGTATGTACTCTTCAACCTACGAGCAGTACTTC. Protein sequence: CASSMYSSTYEQYF.

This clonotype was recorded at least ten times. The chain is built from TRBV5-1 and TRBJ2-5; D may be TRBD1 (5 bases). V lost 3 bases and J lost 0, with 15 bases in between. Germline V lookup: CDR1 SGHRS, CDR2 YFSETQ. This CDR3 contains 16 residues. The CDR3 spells CASSSVGKGHQETQYF. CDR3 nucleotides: TGCGCCAGCAGCTCCGTCGGAAAGGGGCACCAAGAGACCCAGTACTTC.

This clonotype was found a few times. For the CDR3, the DNA is TGTGCCAGCAGCGAACGACAGGGTATGGGCACTGAAGCTTTCTTT. Amino acid sequence: CASSERQGMGTEAFF. The chain is built from TRBV5-6 and TRBJ1-1, with TRBD1 identical over 7 bases. CDR3 length: 15 amino acids. J was trimmed by 4 bases and V by 4 bases; bases with no gene match: 10. The V gene's germline CDR1 is SGHDT and CDR2 YYEEEE.

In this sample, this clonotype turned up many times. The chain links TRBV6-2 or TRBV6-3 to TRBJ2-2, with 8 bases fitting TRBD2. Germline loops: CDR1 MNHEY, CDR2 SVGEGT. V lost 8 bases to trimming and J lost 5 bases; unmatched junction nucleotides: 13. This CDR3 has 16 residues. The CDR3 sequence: CASGVAGKLGTGELFF. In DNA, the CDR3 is TGTGCCAGCGGTGTAGCGGGAAAACTGGGGACCGGGGAGCTGTTTTTT.

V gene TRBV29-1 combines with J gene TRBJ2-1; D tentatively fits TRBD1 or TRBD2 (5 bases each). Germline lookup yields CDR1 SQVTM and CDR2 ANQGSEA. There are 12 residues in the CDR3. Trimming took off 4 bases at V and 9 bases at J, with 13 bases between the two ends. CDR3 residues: CSVAGHYAEQFF. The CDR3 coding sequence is TGCAGCGTTGCGGGGCATTATGCTGAGCAGTTCTTC.

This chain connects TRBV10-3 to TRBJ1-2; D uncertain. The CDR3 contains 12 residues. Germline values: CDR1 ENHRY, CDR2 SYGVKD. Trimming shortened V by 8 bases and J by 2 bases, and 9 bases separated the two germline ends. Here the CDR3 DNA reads TGTGCCATCCAAGTGGGGAACTATGGCTACACCTTC. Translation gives CAIQVGNYGYTF.

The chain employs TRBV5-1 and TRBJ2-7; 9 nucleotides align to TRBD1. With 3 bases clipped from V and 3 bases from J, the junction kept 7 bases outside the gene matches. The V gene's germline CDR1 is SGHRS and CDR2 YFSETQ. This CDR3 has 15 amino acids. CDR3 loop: CASSSGPGQGYEQYF. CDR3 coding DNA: TGCGCCAGCAGCTCCGGTCCGGGACAGGGCTACGAGCAGTACTTC.

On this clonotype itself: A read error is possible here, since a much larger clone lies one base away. The CDR3 DNA follows: TGCAGCTTGAGGGGGAGCGGGGAGCAGTACTTC. Translated, it gives CSLRGSGEQYF. The genes are TRBV29-1 and TRBJ2-7; possibly TRBD1 or TRBD2 for D (6 bases each). The CDR3 is made up of 11 amino acids. CDR1 and CDR2 (germline): SQVTM, ANQGSEA. Between the trimmed V and J ends, which lost 8 bases and 7 bases, there was a span of 15 bases.

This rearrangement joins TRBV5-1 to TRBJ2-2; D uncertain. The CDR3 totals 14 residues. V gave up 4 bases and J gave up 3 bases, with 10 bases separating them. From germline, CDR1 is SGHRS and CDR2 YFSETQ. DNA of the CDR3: TGCGCCAGCAGCCCCGACTTTTACACCGGGGAGCTGTTTTTT. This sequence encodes CASSPDFYTGELFF.

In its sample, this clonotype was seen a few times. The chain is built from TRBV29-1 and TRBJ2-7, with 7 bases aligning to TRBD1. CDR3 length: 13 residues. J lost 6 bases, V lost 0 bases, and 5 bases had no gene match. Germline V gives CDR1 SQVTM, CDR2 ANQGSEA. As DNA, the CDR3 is TGCAGCGTTGAAGATAACAGGGGCGCCGAGCAGTACTTC. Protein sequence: CSVEDNRGAEQYF.